This T cell receptor beta chain was sequenced for a study of T cells in Graves' hyperthyroidism and ophthalmopathy (dated by TCRdb to the late 2010s). Turning to the overall study: Peripheral blood samples were taken at the time of initial diagnosis, prior to any treatment. To identify TCR V-J signatures that set the groups apart, the researchers used a discovery cohort of about a hundred patients, made up of 43 with Graves' ophthalmopathy and about 60 with stable Graves' hyperthyroidism. Prospective prediction of ophthalmopathy was tested in an independent validation cohort of 18 to 20 hyperthyroidism patients and around 16 patients who later progressed to ophthalmopathy. The 75 to 100 discovery patients were randomly divided into training and test sets at a 7:3 ratio. In addition, the study compared T-cell repertoires in thyroid tissue and in blood from roughly 6 Graves' hyperthyroidism patients. Once sampling was done, hyperthyroidism patients were given methimazole at a starting dose of 30 mg daily, whereas ophthalmopathy patients were given high-dose intravenous methylprednisolone. The paper reports TCR Vbeta CDR3 sequencing of approximately 130 peripheral blood samples: approximately 43 ophthalmopathy, some 80 hyperthyroidism and about 17 progressor patients.

TCR beta CDR3 regions were amplified from RNA transcripts. The first round of RT-PCR for the TCR CDR3 was performed with the HTBI primer set and the Qiagen OneStep RT-PCR kit. Libraries were constructed in a second round of multiplex PCR, after which size selection and purification were performed. Paired-end sequencing of the libraries was performed with 100 bp reads on an Illumina HiSeq2000. The original pipeline was this. Raw data were processed with SOAPnuke, discarding reads with adapters, uncalled bases, mean Phred below 15, or no exact constant-primer or identifier match. COPE v1.2.5 was used to merge the high-quality paired reads, and each unique nucleotide sequence was defined as a clonotype. Clonotypes were aligned to IMGT TRBV, TRBD and TRBJ reference segments using MiTCR v1.1. Analysis was restricted to V-J combinations with a frequency above 0.0001, which covered 98% to 99.2% of repertoires. The TCS score was defined as F50 (clonal expansion) divided by E x V (chaos), with BLOSUM62-based TCRdist calculated between CDR3 peptides within each V-J. Welch's t-statistics and random forest reduced 514 V-J features to some 14, which were used in a naive Bayes classifier (R e1071). TCRdb passed the public sequencing reads through fastp at Q25 and MiXCR, retaining productive beta sequences. Each CDR3 protein appears once, grouped with its most common genes and DNA. TCRdb, rather than the study authors, made the V and J calls. Present in this sample are nearly 600,000 distinct CDR3 sequences, 12% to 15% of which were seen just once. Roughly 7% of the sample is in the top ten clones.

The germline V gene (reference sequence) gives CDR1 as SEHNR and CDR2 as FQNEAQ. Including the terminal cysteine and phenylalanine, the CDR3 comprises 15 residues. The CDR3 DNA has 45 bases and is translated from base 1. Trimming takes 0 bases from V and 4 bases from J, and the germline ends sit 12 bases apart. This clonotype was seen a few times. Its antigen is not yet known. No base-level quality is on record; no much larger clone is a single base apart. Ophthalmopathy patients had moderately to severely active disease, Clinical Activity Score of at least 3, NOSPECS grade of at least 4, and duration under 3 months. Exclusion was applied to patients with uncontrolled infections, other autoimmune diseases, pregnancy or lactation. Diagnoses were established on the basis of clinical symptoms, serum thyroxine and TRAb, thyroid ultrasound, and orbital computed tomography. PBMCs were separated from about 10 ml of fresh peripheral blood using Ficoll-Paque density gradient centrifugation. Total RNA was extracted using Trizol reagent, and RNA quality was assessed on an Agilent 2100 Bioanalyzer.

Results the study describes overall, beyond this receptor: In cross-validation, a model built on a 13 V-J signature told ophthalmopathy apart from stable hyperthyroidism with approximately 91% sensitivity and approximately 81% specificity, and in testing the same model reached 80%/75%. Blood samples also contained most of the expanded thyroid clonotypes (frequency above 0.001), which suggests that blood repertoires may reflect thyroid immune responses. In validation, the model predicted progression to ophthalmopathy with 55% to 71% sensitivity and roughly 72% specificity, a median of 6.5 months before onset. Sample size was not statistically predetermined, and investigators were not blinded to group allocation.

The clonotype was recovered from a woman younger than 30 with Graves' ophthalmopathy. Specimen: blood. Recombination joined TRBV7-9 with TRBJ1-1; TRBD1 is a weak D gene call, 6 bases matching. The CDR3 here reads CASSLASGAATEAFF. The DNA is as follows: TGTGCCAGCAGCTTAGCGTCGGGGGCGGCCACTGAAGCTTTCTTT. With the portions outside the CDR3 filled from the reference TRBV7-9 and TRBJ1-1 genes, the complete variable region becomes DTGVSQNPRHKITKRGQNVTFRCDPISEHNRLYWYRQTLGQGPEFLTYFQNEAQLEKSRLLSDRFSAERPKGSFSTLEIQRTEQGDSAMYLCASSLASGAATEAFFGQGTRLTVV.